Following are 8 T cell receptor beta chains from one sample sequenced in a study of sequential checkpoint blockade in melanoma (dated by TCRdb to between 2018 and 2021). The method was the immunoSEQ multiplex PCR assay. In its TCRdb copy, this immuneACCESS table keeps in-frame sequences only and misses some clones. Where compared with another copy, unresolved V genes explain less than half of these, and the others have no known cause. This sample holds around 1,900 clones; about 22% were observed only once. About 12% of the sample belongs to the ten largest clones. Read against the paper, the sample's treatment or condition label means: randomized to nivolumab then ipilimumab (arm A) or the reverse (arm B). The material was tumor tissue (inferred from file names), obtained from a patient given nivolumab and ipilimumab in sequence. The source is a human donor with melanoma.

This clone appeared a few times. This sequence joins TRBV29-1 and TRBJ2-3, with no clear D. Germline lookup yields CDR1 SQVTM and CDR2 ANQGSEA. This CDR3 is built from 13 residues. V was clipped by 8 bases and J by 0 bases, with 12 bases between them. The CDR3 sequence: CSLEKDSTDTQYF. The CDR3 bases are TGCAGCTTGGAGAAAGACAGCACAGATACGCAGTATTTT.

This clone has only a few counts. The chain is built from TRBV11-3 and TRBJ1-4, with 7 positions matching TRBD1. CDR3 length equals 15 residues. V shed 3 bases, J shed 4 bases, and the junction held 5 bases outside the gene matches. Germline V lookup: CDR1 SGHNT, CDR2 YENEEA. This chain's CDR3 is CASSLGDSFNEKLFF. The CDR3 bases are TGTGCCAGCAGCTTGGGGGACAGCTTTAATGAAAAACTGTTTTTT.

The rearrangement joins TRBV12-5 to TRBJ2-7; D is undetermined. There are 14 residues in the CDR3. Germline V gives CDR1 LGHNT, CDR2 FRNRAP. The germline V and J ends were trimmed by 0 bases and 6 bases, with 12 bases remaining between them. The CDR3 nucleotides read TGTGCTAGTGGTTTGGTATCTAGTCGTGTCGAGCAGTACTTC. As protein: CASGLVSSRVEQYF.

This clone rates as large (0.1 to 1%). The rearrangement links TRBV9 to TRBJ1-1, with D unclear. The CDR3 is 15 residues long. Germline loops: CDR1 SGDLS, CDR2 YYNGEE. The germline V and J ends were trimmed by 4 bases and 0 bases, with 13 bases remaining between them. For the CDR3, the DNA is TGTGCCAGCAGCCCCTTCGGGCAGTTGAACACTGAAGCTTTCTTT. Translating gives CASSPFGQLNTEAFF.

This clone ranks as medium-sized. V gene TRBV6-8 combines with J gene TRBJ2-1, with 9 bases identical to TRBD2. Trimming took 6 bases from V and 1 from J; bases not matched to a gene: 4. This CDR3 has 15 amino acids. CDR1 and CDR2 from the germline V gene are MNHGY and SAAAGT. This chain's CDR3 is CASSLAGDSYNEQFF. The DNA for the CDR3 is TGTGCCAGCAGCTTAGCGGGAGATTCCTACAATGAGCAGTTCTTC.

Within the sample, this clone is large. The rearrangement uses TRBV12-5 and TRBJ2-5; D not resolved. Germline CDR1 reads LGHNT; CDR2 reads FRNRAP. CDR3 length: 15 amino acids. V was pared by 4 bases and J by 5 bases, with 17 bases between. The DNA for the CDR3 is TGTGCTAGTGGTTCCCCACCGCCGGGTATCGAGACCCAGTACTTC. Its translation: CASGSPPPGIETQYF. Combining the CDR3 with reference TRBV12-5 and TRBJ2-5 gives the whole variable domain DARVTQTPRHKVTEMGQEVTMRCQPILGHNTVFWYRQTMMQGLELLAYFRNRAPLDDSGMPKDRFSAEMPDATLATLKIQPSEPRDSAVYFCASGSPPPGIETQYFGPGTRLLVL.

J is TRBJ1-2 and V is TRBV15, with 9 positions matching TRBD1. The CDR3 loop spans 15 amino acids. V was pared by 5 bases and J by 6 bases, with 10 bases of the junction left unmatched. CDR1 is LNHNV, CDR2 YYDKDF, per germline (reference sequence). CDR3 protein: CATSWGQGKRDGYTF. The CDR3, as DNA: TGTGCCACCAGCTGGGGACAGGGTAAAAGGGATGGCTACACCTTC.

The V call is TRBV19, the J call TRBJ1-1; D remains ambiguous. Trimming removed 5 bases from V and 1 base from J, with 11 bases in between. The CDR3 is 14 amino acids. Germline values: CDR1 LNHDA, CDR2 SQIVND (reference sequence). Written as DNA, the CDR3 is TGTGCCAGTAGTTGGGTTGGTGAGAACACTGAAGCTTTCTTT. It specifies CASSWVGENTEAFF.